These 2 T cell receptor beta chains were sequenced from one sample in a study of OX40 agonist ivuxolimab in advanced cancers. Assay: immunoSEQ multiplex PCR; the TCRdb copy retains only in-frame clones and omits some. The data contain about 69,000 clones, 85% to 90% of them seen just once; the ten biggest clones take up 6.5%. Sequenced material: CD4+ or CD8+ T cells sorted from blood, taken in a trial of the OX40 agonist ivuxolimab. The origin of the receptors is an adult with an advanced solid tumor such as melanoma, head and neck, liver or kidney cancer.

This clone occurred once. The J gene is TRBJ1-3, the V gene TRBV5-4; no clear D. CDR1 is SGHNT and CDR2 is YYREEE in the germline V gene (reference sequence). V dropped 0 bases and J dropped 1 base, with 14 bases sitting between them. CDR3 length: 17 amino acids. The DNA of the CDR3 is TGTGCCAGCAGCTTGGATAGAGGATCTCCATCTGGAAACACCATATATTTT. Translated, it gives CASSLDRGSPSGNTIYF.

V and J are TRBV10-3 and TRBJ1-4; D not certain. Per the germline V gene, CDR1 is ENHRY and CDR2 is SYGVKD. This CDR3 has 12 residues. Trimming pared 3 bases from V and 7 bases from J, leaving 6 bases between. CDR3 DNA: TGTGCCATCAGTGAATTAGGTGAAAAACTGTTTTTT. Its protein is CAISELGEKLFF.